Listed below are T cell receptor beta chains from one sample, sequenced in a study of CD8 T cells in ankylosing spondylitis. TCRdb passed the 5' RACE reads through MiXCR, listing each CDR3 protein once. The sample holds 350,000 to 450,000 distinct CDR3 sequences, 20% seen once. Sample: blood, either unsorted or a sorted T cell fraction (not recorded which). Every receptor here comes from a male donor with ankylosing spondylitis or in good health (not recorded which). The conserved cysteine and the conserved F or W are not part of the CDR3 here.

j_gene,v_gene,CDR3aa
TRBJ2-7,TRBV20-1,SASGWSSYEQY
TRBJ2-2,TRBV12-3/TRBV12-4,ASSLSGFGELF
TRBJ2-4,TRBV28,ASSLIWGGLAKNIQY
TRBJ2-3,TRBV10-1,ASSEGGTRGSTDTQY
TRBJ1-3,TRBV6-1,ASSGQGAVGGNTIY
TRBJ2-1,TRBV7-9,ASSPPSGGYLGNEQF
TRBJ2-7,TRBV7-9,ASSLRDRTYEQY
TRBJ1-2,TRBV6-5,ASSYSRAPFYGYT
TRBJ2-3,TRBV6-4,ASSDSGDTQY
TRBJ1-1,TRBV28,ASTLRKGGQAVYTEAF
TRBJ1-5,TRBV4-1,ASSHVGASDQPQH
TRBJ2-3,TRBV6-5,ASSYSITGTFTDTQY
TRBJ2-7,TRBV28,ASTTGRDMGIWEQY
TRBJ2-3,TRBV20-1,SARPLAGATHTDTQY
TRBJ2-1,TRBV25-1,ASSAIPGTGEQF
TRBJ1-5,TRBV12-3/TRBV12-4,ASSHKGVYQPQH
TRBJ1-1,TRBV12-3/TRBV12-4,ARRKIEGNTEAF
TRBJ2-1,TRBV11-2,ASSSPSYRADEQF
TRBJ2-7,TRBV3-1,ASSRDTWALEQY
TRBJ2-3,TRBV12-3/TRBV12-4,ASSFGQSLGTDTQY
TRBJ2-7,TRBV7-9,ASSRTGPEQY